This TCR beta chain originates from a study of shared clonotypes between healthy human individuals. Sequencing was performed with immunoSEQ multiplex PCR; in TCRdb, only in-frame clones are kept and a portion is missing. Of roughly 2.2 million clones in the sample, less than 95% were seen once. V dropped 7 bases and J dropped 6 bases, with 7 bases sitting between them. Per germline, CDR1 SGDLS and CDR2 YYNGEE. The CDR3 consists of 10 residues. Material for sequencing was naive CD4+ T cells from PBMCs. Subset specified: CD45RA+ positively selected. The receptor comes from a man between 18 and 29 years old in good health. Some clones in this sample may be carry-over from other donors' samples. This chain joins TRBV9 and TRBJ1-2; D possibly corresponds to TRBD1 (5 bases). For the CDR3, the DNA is TGTGCCAGCGGGGGTGATGGCTACACCTTC. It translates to CASGGDGYTF.